The source of this TCR beta chain is a study of cytomegalovirus exposure and HLA in healthy donors. On the study more broadly: Out of about 190 million T cells, an earlier analysis found 117 million unique TCR beta sequences in total.

The CDR3 is 14 residues long. V shed 3 bases, J shed 3 bases, and the junction held 4 bases outside the gene matches. From germline, CDR1 is SGHVS and CDR2 FQNEAQ. PCR involved 60 Vbeta and 13 Jbeta primers. The protocol was immunoSEQ multiplex PCR, while the TCRdb copy is restricted to in-frame clones and leaves out a portion. The sample holds about 110,000 clones, about 80% seen once. This chain links TRBV7-8 with TRBJ2-7, with TRBD1 matching 8 bases. This sequence was found in a woman in her 40s in good health and CMV-seronegative. The material sequenced was PBMCs. CDR3 residues: CASSLGQVGYEQYF. In DNA, the CDR3 is TGTGCCAGCAGCTTGGGACAGGTAGGCTACGAGCAGTACTTC.